This T cell receptor (beta chain) was recovered during a study of cytomegalovirus exposure and HLA in healthy donors. Overall study context: The same platform used for the roughly 600 first-cohort repertoires was also used for the 100 to 150 validation repertoires, as a later analysis reported.

Study-level findings and limits: Three CMV-associated chains were confirmed in vitro to be specific for CMV antigens. Rarity marked most TCR sequences, yet some public TCRs occurred in many donors.

The donors were part of the roughly 130-subject validation cohort, which stood apart from the roughly 670-subject first cohort. This CDR3 has 16 amino acids. Germline V gives CDR1 SGHTA, CDR2 FQGNSA. V shed 5 bases and J 10 bases; nucleotides not matched to a gene: 16. Clones were sequenced by immunoSEQ multiplex PCR, and TCRdb holds only the in-frame ones, with some missing. Here the sample spans about 220,000 clones, about nine tenths being singletons. In regard to this clone: What it recognizes is unknown.

What was sequenced was PBMCs. This chain uses TRBV7-2 with TRBJ1-5, with 8 bases aligning to TRBD1. This TCR derives from a woman aged 18-30 years in good health and CMV-seronegative. The CDR3 sequence: CASSRDRGEGGIPQHF. The CDR3, as DNA: TGTGCCAGCAGCCGAGACAGGGGAGAAGGGGGGATCCCCCAGCATTTT.